This TCR beta chain was retrieved from a study of OX40 agonist ivuxolimab in advanced cancers. About the study: Ivuxolimab, an antibody acting as an agonist of OX40 (CD134), was used to treat patients. Those enrolled were around 87% male, with a mean age of around 55 years and ages from roughly 20 to 85.

CDR1 and CDR2 from the germline V gene are MNHNS and SASEGT. The CDR3 is 14 residues long. The V end lost 4 bases, the J end lost 4 bases, and 11 bases lay between the germline ends. Sequencing was performed with immunoSEQ multiplex PCR; in TCRdb, only in-frame clones are kept and a portion is missing. The table has tens of thousands of clones, 75% to 85% seen once; the top ten hold about 4%. The rearrangement uses TRBV6-1 and TRBJ1-5, with D hard to call. Sample: CD4+ or CD8+ T cells sorted from blood, taken in a trial of the OX40 agonist ivuxolimab. This clonotype originated in an adult with an advanced solid tumor such as melanoma, head and neck, liver or kidney cancer. For the CDR3, the DNA is TGTGCCAGCAGTGCTGTGGGTGGTAATCAGCCCCAGCATTTT. Protein: CASSAVGGNQPQHF.